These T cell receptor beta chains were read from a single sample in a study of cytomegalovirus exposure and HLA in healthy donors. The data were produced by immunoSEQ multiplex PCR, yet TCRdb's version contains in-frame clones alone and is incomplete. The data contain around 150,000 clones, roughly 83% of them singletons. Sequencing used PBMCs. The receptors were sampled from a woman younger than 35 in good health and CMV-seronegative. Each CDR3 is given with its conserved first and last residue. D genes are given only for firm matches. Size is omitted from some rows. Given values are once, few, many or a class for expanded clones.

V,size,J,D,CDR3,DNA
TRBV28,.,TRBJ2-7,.,CASSSQGSPPYEQYF,TGTGCCAGCAGTTCACAGGGTTCCCCACCCTACGAGCAGTACTTC
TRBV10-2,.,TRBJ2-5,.,CASSEQSGLFQETQYF,TGCGCCAGCAGTGAGCAGTCGGGGTTGTTTCAAGAGACCCAGTACTTC
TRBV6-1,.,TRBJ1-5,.,CASSEVPGIGRNNQPQHF,TGTGCCAGCAGTGAAGTCCCAGGGATCGGCCGGAACAATCAGCCCCAGCATTTT
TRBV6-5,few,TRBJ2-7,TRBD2,CASSKKLGTNYEQYF,TGTGCCAGCAGCAAGAAACTCGGGACTAACTACGAGCAGTACTTC
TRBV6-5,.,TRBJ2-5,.,CASSYSMSGRETQYF,TGTGCCAGCAGTTACTCGATGAGCGGACGAGAGACCCAGTACTTC
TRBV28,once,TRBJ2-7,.,CASTFYSRTAHYEQYF,TGTGCCAGCACGTTTTACTCGAGGACAGCGCACTACGAGCAGTACTTC
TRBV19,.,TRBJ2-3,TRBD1,CASSTRRSTGSPDTQYF,TGTGCCAGTAGTACCCGTCGCTCGACAGGGTCCCCAGATACGCAGTATTTT
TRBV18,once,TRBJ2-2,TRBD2,CASLNSGDTGELFF,TGTGCCAGCCTAAACAGCGGGGACACCGGGGAGCTGTTTTTT
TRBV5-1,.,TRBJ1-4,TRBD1,CASSSGQGWEKLFF,TGCGCCAGCAGCTCTGGACAGGGTTGGGAAAAACTGTTTTTT
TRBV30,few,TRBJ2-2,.,CAWSFGSANTGELFF,TGTGCCTGGAGCTTCGGAAGCGCGAACACCGGGGAGCTGTTTTTT
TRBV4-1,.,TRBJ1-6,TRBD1,CASSPSGTGVSIPYNSPLHF,TGCGCCAGCAGCCCCTCCGGGACAGGGGTATCGATCCCCTATAATTCACCCCTCCACTTT
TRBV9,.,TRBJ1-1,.,CASSTQGELNTEAFF,TGTGCCAGCAGCACCCAGGGCGAGCTGAACACTGAAGCTTTCTTT
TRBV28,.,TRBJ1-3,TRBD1,CASSYLTGTGNTIYF,TGTGCCAGCAGTTATCTGACAGGGACTGGAAACACCATATATTTT
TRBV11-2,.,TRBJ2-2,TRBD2,CASSFGRGGRLTGELFF,TGTGCCAGCAGCTTCGGGCGGGGGGGCCGGTTGACCGGGGAGCTGTTTTTT
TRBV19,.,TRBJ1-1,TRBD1,CASSRSPTGFVSEAFF,TGTGCCAGTAGTCGCAGTCCGACAGGGTTTGTCTCTGAAGCTTTCTTT
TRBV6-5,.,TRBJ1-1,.,CASSPRGMNTEAFF,TGTGCCAGCAGTCCCCGGGGAATGAACACTGAAGCTTTCTTT
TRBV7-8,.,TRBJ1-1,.,CASSLKTGSRTEAFF,TGTGCCAGCAGCTTAAAAACAGGGAGTAGAACTGAAGCTTTCTTT
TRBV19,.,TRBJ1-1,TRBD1,CASRTGTGRSTEAFF,TGTGCCAGTAGGACCGGGACAGGGAGGAGCACTGAAGCTTTCTTT
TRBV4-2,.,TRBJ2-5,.,CASSQSREETQYF,TGTGCCAGCAGCCAATCTAGAGAAGAGACCCAGTACTTC
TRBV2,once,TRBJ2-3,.,CASSEPENTDTQYF,TGTGCCAGCAGTGAACCGGAGAACACAGATACGCAGTATTTT
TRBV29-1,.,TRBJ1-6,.,CSVGSGEGSPLHF,TGCAGCGTTGGATCCGGGGAAGGTTCACCCCTCCACTTT
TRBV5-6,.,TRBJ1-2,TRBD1,CASSHALGQGSGYTF,TGTGCCAGCAGCCACGCGCTGGGACAGGGAAGTGGCTACACCTTC
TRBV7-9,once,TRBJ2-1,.,CASSLVREQFF,TGTGCCAGCAGCTTAGTGAGAGAGCAGTTCTTC
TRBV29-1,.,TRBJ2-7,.,CSVGRDMNEQYF,TGCAGCGTTGGCAGGGATATGAACGAGCAGTACTTC
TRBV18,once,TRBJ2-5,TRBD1,CASSPDRAETQYF,TGTGCCAGCTCTCCGGACAGGGCAGAGACCCAGTACTTC
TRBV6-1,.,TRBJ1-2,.,CASSTGDYGYTF,TGTGCCAGCAGTACGGGAGACTATGGCTACACCTTC
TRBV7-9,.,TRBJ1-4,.,CASSPEPNEKLFF,TGTGCCAGCAGCCCAGAACCGAATGAAAAACTGTTTTTT
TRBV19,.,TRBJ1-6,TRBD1,CASRHRGNSPLHF,TGTGCCAGTAGACACAGGGGGAATTCACCCCTCCACTTT
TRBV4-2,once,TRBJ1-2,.,CASSQDRASDSYGYTF,TGTGCCAGCAGCCAAGATCGAGCGTCAGACTCTTATGGCTACACCTTC
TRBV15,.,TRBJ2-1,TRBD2,CATSNGLAGSYNEQFF,TGTGCCACCAGCAACGGACTAGCAGGCTCCTACAATGAGCAGTTCTTC
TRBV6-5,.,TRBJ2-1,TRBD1,CASSSRDRGQYEQFF,TGTGCCAGCAGTTCCCGGGACAGGGGTCAGTATGAGCAGTTCTTC
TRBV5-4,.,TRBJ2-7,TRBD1,CASSGWDSAYEQYF,TGTGCCAGCAGCGGATGGGACAGTGCCTACGAGCAGTACTTC
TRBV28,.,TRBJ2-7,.,CASSLGLKQQYF,TGTGCCAGCAGTTTAGGGCTGAAGCAGCAGTACTTC
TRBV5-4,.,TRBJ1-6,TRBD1,CASSYQGALNSPLHF,TGTGCCAGCAGCTATCAGGGGGCACTTAATTCACCCCTCCACTTT
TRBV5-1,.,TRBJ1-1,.,CASSLERETEAFF,TGCGCCAGCAGCTTGGAAAGGGAGACTGAAGCTTTCTTT
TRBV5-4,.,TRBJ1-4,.,CASSSRQNNEKLFF,TGTGCCAGCAGCTCTAGACAGAATAATGAAAAACTGTTTTTT
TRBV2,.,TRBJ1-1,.,CASSTLTSRGTEAFF,TGTGCCAGCAGTACCCTGACCTCCCGAGGGACTGAAGCTTTCTTT
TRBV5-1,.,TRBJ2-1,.,CASSIGGLWDEQFF,TGCGCCAGCAGCATTGGGGGCCTTTGGGATGAGCAGTTCTTC
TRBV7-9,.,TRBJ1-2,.,CAAAGIRRILNYGYTF,TGTGCCGCCGCCGGGATTCGGCGGATCTTAAACTATGGCTACACCTTC
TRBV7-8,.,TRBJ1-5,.,CASAGHYNQPQHF,TGTGCCAGCGCCGGACACTACAATCAGCCCCAGCATTTT
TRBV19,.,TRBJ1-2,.,CASNIGGLPYGSWGYTF,TGTGCCAGCAATATCGGAGGCCTCCCCTACGGGTCGTGGGGCTACACCTTC
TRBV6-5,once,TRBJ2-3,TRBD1,CASSTGAGTQYF,TGTGCCAGCAGTACAGGGGCGGGTACGCAGTATTTT
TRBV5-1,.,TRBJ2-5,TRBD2,CASSSPQRGGQGGRETQYF,TGCGCCAGCAGCTCCCCCCAGCGGGGGGGCCAAGGGGGTCGAGAGACCCAGTACTTC
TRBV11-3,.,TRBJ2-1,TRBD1,CASSLGLGQGARNEQFF,TGTGCCAGCAGCTTAGGTCTCGGACAGGGGGCTCGAAATGAGCAGTTCTTC
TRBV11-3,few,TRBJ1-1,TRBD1,CASSRTGGAAQAFF,TGTGCCAGCAGCCGTACAGGGGGCGCCGCCCAAGCTTTCTTT